Detailed here is one TCR beta chain. These data come from a study of blood T cell repertoires in COVID-19. Across the whole study: Acute and convalescent COVID-19 samples came from the United States, Italy and Spain. PBMCs, B-cell-depleted T cells, or T cells were the source of the cDNA or gDNA that made up the material.

Trimming pared 0 bases from V and 5 bases from J, leaving 10 bases between. The CDR3 has 14 residues. Germline V gene sequence: CDR1 MNHEY, CDR2 SVGAGI. In the original workflow: Amplified reference gene primers provided the basis for estimating nucleated cell counts. The data were produced by immunoSEQ multiplex PCR, yet TCRdb's version contains in-frame clones alone and is incomplete. V and J calls and clone size follow that table, whereas D and trimming were derived from the DNA. The table lists about 89,000 clones, 81% of them singletons. Sequencing was carried out using peripheral blood. The source of this sequence is a woman aged 80 or older with acute or convalescent COVID-19. The chain combines TRBV6-5 with TRBJ1-1, with a weak D call TRBD1 (5 bases). CDR3 region: CASSYSMKGTEAFF. CDR3 nucleotides: TGTGCCAGCAGTTACTCGATGAAGGGGACTGAAGCTTTCTTT.